This record concerns one TCR beta chain sequence. The record originates from a study of cytotoxic CD8 clonotypes in ibrutinib-treated CLL. Here immunoSEQ multiplex PCR was the method, and the copy in TCRdb shows in-frame clones only, minus some. The table has 110,000 to 150,000 clones, around 80% seen once. Trimming stripped 7 bases from V and 4 bases from J, with 11 bases between. This CDR3 is 13 amino acids long. Germline CDR1 MDHEN, CDR2 SYDVKM. The rearrangement links TRBV28 to TRBJ1-5; possibly TRBD1 for D (5 bases). Sample: PBMCs, taken after 12 months of ibrutinib treatment. The receptor comes from a human donor with chronic lymphocytic leukemia. The CDR3 DNA reads as TGTGCCAGCATCTTGGGGCCAAATCAGCCCCAGCATTTT. Translation: CASILGPNQPQHF.